This TCR beta chain originates from a study of CDR3 diversity in severe acne. V lost 6 bases and J 8 bases, leaving 17 bases between the germline ends. Germline V gene data show CDR1 as SNHLY and CDR2 as FYNNEI. The CDR3 consists of 14 residues. Via MiXCR, TCRdb re-called the PCR reads, giving one row per CDR3 protein. Among fewer than 90,000 distinct CDR3 sequences listed, under 55% were seen once. At least ten counts were recorded for this clonotype. This receptor was taken from a male donor with severe acne vulgaris. The chain combines TRBV2 with TRBJ1-5; D possibly corresponds to TRBD1 (5 bases). The sequencing sample was made of blood. The CDR3 sequence is CASSGEPGVKPQHF. The CDR3 DNA follows: TGTGCCAGCAGCGGCGAACCGGGGGTCAAGCCCCAGCATTTT. The full variable domain, its missing parts supplied by reference TRBV2 and TRBJ1-5, is EPEVTQTPSHQVTQMGQEVILRCVPISNHLYFYWYRQILGQKVEFLVSFYNNEISEKSEIFDDQFSVERPDGSNFTLKIRSTKLEDSAMYFCASSGEPGVKPQHFGDGTRLSIL.